One and the same sample provided the 2 T cell receptor beta chains below, sequenced in a study of cytomegalovirus exposure and HLA in healthy donors. PCR employed 60 Vbeta and 13 Jbeta primers. This table comes from immunoSEQ multiplex PCR, and its TCRdb copy is limited to in-frame clones, with some not included. The repertoire holds 85,000 to 120,000 clones, with about 64% as singletons. The sequenced sample was PBMCs. Receptors originate from a female donor in good health and CMV-seronegative.

V and J are TRBV29-1 and TRBJ2-3, with TRBD2 matching 9 bases. The CDR3 consists of 16 residues. The V segment lost 7 bases and the J segment 1 base; nucleotides outside the gene matches: 12. Per germline, CDR1 SQVTM and CDR2 ANQGSEA. The CDR3 DNA sequence: TGCAGCGCCCCGCCTAGCGGGGCTGGCGGCACAGATACGCAGTATTTT. Protein: CSAPPSGAGGTDTQYF.

The V gene is TRBV13, the J gene TRBJ2-2; 11 bases are shared with TRBD1. V gave up 6 bases and J gave up 7 bases; unmatched junction bases: 7. This CDR3 contains 15 residues. Germline CDR1 is PRHDT and CDR2 is FYEKMQ (reference sequence). CDR3 in amino acids: CASRKGQGDNGELFF. CDR3 sequence (DNA): TGTGCCAGCAGAAAGGGACAGGGGGACAACGGGGAGCTGTTTTTT.